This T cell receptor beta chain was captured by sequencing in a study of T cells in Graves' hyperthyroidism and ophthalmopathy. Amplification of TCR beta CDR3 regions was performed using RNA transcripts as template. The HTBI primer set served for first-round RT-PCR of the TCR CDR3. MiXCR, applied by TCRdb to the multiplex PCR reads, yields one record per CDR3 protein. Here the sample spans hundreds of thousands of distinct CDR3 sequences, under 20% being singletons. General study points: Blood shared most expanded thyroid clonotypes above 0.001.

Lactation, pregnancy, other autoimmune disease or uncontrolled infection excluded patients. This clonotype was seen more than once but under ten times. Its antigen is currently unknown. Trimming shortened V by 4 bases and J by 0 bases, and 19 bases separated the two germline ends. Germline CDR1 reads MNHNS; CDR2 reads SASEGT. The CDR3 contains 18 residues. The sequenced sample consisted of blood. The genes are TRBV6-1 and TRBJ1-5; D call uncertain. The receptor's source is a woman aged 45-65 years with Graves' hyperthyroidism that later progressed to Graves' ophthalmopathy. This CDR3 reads CASSVPGSLTYSNQPQHF. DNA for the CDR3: TGTGCCAGCAGTGTCCCTGGTTCCTTGACGTATAGCAATCAGCCCCAGCATTTT.